The clone carrying this TCR beta chain was detected once. The antigen is undetermined. The source of the sample is a study of T cell responses to AZD1222 COVID-19 vaccine. Trimming pared 6 bases from V and 4 bases from J, leaving 13 bases between. Germline assignment: CDR1 MNHEY and CDR2 SVGAGI. The CDR3 extends over 14 amino acids. Study results and limitations: There were mostly white British donors and more females than males, and clonal diversity was possibly underestimated.

Libraries were prepared by immunoSEQ multiplex PCR; TCRdb keeps only in-frame clonotypes and omits some of them. The sample has under 75,000 clones; about 85% are singletons. The sequences come from peripheral blood, collected on day 0 of AZD1222 vaccination. The sequence was collected from an adult in good health. V is TRBV6-5 and J is TRBJ1-3, with a possible D match to TRBD1 (6 bases). Here the CDR3 DNA reads TGTGCCAGCAGCGCAGGGACAACCGGAAACACCATATATTTT. This encodes CASSAGTTGNTIYF.